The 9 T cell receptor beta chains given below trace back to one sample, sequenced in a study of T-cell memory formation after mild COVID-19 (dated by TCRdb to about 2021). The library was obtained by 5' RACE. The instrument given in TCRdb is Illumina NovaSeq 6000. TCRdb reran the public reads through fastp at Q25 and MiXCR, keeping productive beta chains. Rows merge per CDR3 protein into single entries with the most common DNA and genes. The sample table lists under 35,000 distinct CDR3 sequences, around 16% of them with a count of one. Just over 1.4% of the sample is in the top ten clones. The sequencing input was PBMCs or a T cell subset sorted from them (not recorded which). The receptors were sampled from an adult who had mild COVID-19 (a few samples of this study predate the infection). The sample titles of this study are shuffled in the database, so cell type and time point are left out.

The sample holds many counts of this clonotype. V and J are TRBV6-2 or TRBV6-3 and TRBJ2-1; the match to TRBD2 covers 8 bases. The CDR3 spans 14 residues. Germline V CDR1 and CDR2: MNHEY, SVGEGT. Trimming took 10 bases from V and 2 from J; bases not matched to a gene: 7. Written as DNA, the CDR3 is TGTGCCACACGAAGCGGGAGTACCTACAATGAGCAGTTCTTC. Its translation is CATRSGSTYNEQFF.

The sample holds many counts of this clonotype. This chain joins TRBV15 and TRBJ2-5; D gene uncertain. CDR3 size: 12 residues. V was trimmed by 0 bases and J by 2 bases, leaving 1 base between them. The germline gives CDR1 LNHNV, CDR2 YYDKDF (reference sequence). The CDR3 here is CATSRDQETQYF. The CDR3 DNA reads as TGTGCCACCAGCAGAGATCAAGAGACCCAGTACTTC.

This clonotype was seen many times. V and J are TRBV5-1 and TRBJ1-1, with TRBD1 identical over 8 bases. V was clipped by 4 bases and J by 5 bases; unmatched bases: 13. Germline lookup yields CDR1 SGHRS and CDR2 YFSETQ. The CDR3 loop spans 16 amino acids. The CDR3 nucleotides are TGCGCCAGCAGCACAGGTAACAGGGGGAGAACGACTGAAGCTTTCTTT. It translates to CASSTGNRGRTTEAFF.

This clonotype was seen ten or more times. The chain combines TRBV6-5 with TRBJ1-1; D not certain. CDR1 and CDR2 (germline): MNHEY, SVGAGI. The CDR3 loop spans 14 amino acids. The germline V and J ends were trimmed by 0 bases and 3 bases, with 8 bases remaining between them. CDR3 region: CASSYSGSYTEAFF. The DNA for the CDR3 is TGTGCCAGCAGTTACTCGGGGAGTTACACTGAAGCTTTCTTT.

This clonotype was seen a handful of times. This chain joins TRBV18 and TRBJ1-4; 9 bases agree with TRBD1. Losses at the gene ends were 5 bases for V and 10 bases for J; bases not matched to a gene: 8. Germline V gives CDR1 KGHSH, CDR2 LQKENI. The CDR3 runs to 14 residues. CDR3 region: CASSADRGFGKLFF. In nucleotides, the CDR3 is TGTGCCAGCTCAGCCGACAGGGGGTTTGGAAAACTGTTTTTT.

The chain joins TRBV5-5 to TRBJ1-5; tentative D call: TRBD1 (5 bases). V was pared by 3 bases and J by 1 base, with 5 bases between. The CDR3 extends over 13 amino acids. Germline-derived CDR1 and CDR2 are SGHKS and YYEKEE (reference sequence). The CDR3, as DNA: TGTGCCAGCAGCTGGGACAGCAATCAGCCCCAGCATTTT. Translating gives CASSWDSNQPQHF.

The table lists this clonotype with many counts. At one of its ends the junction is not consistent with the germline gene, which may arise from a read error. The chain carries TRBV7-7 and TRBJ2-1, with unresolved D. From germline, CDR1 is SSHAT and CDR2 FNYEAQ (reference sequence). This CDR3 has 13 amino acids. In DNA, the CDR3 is TGTGCTAGCAGCCCTCAAATCTACAATGAGCAGTTCTTC. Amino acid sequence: CASSPQIYNEQFF.

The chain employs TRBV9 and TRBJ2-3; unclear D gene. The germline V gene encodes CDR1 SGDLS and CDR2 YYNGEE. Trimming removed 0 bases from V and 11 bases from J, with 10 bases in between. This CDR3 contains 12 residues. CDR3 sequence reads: CASSVEESRQYF. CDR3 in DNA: TGTGCCAGCAGCGTAGAAGAGTCGAGGCAGTATTTT.

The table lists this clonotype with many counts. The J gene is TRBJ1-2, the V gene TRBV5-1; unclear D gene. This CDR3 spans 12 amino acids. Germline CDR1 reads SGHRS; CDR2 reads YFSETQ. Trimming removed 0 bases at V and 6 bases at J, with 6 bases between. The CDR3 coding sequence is TGCGCCAGCAGCTTGGGGACCCATGGCTACACCTTC. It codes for CASSLGTHGYTF.